This T cell receptor (beta chain) was sequenced in a study of T cell changes during pregnancy in multiple sclerosis. This table comes from immunoSEQ multiplex PCR, and its TCRdb copy is limited to in-frame clones, with some not included. The sample has about 74,000 clones; roughly 90% are singletons. This CDR3 has 11 amino acids. Between the trimmed V and J ends, which lost 7 bases and 3 bases, there was a span of 5 bases. Germline-derived CDR1 and CDR2 are SEHNR and FQNEAQ (reference sequence). The rearrangement joins TRBV7-9 to TRBJ2-3; D is undetermined. The sequence derives from a female donor in good health, enrolled as a control in a pregnancy study. Here the sequenced sample was peripheral blood, taken after pregnancy. The CDR3 protein is CASTRTDTQYF. Here the CDR3 DNA reads TGTGCCAGCACCCGGACAGATACGCAGTATTTT.